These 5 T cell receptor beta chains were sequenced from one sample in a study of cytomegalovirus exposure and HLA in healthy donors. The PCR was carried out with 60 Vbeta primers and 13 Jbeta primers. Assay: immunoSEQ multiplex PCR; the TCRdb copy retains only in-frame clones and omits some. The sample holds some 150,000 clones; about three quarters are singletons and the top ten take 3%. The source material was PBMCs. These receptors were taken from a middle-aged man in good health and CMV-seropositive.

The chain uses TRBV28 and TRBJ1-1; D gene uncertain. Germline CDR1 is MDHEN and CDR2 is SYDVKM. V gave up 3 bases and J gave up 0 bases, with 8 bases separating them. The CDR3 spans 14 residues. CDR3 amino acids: CASSFRIMNTEAFF. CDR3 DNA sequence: TGTGCCAGCAGTTTTAGAATCATGAACACTGAAGCTTTCTTT.

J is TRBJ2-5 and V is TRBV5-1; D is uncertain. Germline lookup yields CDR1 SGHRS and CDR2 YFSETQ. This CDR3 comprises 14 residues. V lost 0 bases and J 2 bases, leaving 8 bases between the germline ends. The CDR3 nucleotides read TGCGCCAGCAGCTTGGTTGGGCAGCAAGAGACCCAGTACTTC. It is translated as CASSLVGQQETQYF.

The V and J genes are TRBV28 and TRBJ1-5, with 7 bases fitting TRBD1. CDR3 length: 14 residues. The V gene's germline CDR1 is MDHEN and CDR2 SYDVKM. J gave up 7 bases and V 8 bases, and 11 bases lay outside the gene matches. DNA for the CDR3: TGTGCCAGCGGCACGACGAAGACAGGGCAGCCCCAGCATTTT. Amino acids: CASGTTKTGQPQHF. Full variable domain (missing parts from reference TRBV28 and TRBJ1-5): DVKVTQSSRYLVKRTGEKVFLECVQDMDHENMFWYRQDPGLGLRLIYFSYDVKMKEKGDIPEGYSVSREKKERFSLILESASTNQTSMYLCASGTTKTGQPQHFGDGTRLSIL.

In nucleotides, the CDR3 is TGTGCCTGGAGTGTGATCACGGCCGGGTATGAAAAACTGTTTTTT. Translation: CAWSVITAGYEKLFF. The gene calls are TRBV30 and TRBJ1-4, with D unclear. This CDR3 spans 15 amino acids. Trimming shortened V by 0 bases and J by 6 bases, and 14 bases separated the two germline ends. In germline, CDR1 is GTSNPN, CDR2 SVGIG (reference sequence).

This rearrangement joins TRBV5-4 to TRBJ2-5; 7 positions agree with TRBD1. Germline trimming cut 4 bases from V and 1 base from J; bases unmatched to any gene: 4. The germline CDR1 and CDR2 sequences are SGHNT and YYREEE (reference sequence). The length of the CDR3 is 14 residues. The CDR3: CASSGGQFQETQYF. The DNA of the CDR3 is TGTGCCAGCAGCGGGGGACAGTTCCAAGAGACCCAGTACTTC.